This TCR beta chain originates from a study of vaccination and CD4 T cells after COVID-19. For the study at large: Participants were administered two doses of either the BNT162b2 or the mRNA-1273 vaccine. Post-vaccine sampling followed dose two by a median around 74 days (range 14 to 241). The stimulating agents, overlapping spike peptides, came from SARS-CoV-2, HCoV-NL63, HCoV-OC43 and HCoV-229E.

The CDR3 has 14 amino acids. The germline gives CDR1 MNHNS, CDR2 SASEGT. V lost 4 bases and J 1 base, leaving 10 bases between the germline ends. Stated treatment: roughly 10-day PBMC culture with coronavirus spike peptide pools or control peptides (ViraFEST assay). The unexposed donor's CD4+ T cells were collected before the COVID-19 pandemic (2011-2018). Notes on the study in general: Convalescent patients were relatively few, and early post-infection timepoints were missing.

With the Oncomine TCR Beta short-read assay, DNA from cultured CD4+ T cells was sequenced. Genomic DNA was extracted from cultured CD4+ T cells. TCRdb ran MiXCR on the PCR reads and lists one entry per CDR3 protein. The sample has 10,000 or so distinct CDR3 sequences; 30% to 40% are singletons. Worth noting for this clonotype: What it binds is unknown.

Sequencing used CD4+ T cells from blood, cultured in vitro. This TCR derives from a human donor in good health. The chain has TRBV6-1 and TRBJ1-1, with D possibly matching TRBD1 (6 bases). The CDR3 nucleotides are TGTGCCAGCAGTGTTCAGGGGTCGAACACTGAAGCTTTCTTT. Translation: CASSVQGSNTEAFF.